The T cell receptor beta chain described here comes from a study of cytomegalovirus exposure and HLA in healthy donors. Across the study: Clustering assigned 81% of the approximately 370 genotyped donors to the Caucasian-associated ancestry cluster. Study-level findings and limits: No immune exposure information besides CMV serostatus was available. HLA restriction was apparent for most CMV-associated TCR beta chains in a later analysis. Some TCR beta chains (roughly 160 of them) were listed as cytomegalovirus-associated.

This PCR relied on a set of 60 Vbeta primers and 13 Jbeta primers. Some clones are missing from TCRdb's copy, which holds only in-frame ones; the method was immunoSEQ multiplex PCR. Among around 150,000 clones listed, less than 80% were seen once. V was pared by 1 base and J by 3 bases, with 8 bases of the junction left unmatched. The CDR3 consists of 16 residues. From germline, CDR1 is MGHRA and CDR2 YSYEKL. To note about this clone: The antigen remains undetermined.

The receptor comes from a man in his forties in good health and CMV-seronegative. Sequenced sample: PBMCs. This sequence joins TRBV4-1 and TRBJ2-7, with 8 bases that match TRBD1. CDR3 region: CASSQVPVGQDYEQYF. CDR3 in DNA: TGCGCCAGCAGCCAAGTTCCGGTGGGACAGGACTACGAGCAGTACTTC.